One sample yielded the 11 T cell receptor beta chains listed below, sequenced in a study of metastatic and nonmetastatic thyroid tumors. Ahead of thyroid surgery, no patient had received treatment of any kind. TCRdb re-analyzed the PCR reads through MiXCR. The top ten clones hold approximately 8.8% of a sample with roughly 89,000 clones, around 13% of them seen once. The sequenced sample was tumor tissue. The receptors were gathered from a female donor with papillary thyroid cancer or a benign thyroid nodule (not recorded which). Some clones in this sample may be carry-over from other donors' samples.

In the case of this clone: An end of the junction differs from the germline gene, which may be a read error. The genes are TRBV10-2 and TRBJ2-2, with D uncertain. The CDR3 contains 12 residues. Per germline, CDR1 WSHSY and CDR2 SAAADI. CDR3 residues: CASRASTVELFF. CDR3 DNA sequence: TGCGCCAGCAGGGCATCCACCGTGGAGCTGTTTTTT.

This clone was observed a few times. A much larger clone is a single base away; this may be a read error. The CDR3 reads CASSPGRAGGLAKNIQYF. In DNA, the CDR3 is TGTGCCAGCAGTCCGGGACGAGCGGGGGGACTAGCCAAAAACATTCAGTACTTC. The V call is TRBV28, the J call TRBJ2-4; 9 nucleotides match TRBD2. The germline CDR1 and CDR2 sequences are MDHEN and SYDVKM. CDR3 length: 18 residues. After removal of 5 bases from V and 0 bases from J, the junction contained 11 bases not matched to a gene.

A remark on this clone: A much larger clone lies a single base off, so this may be a read error. V and J are TRBV5-4 and TRBJ1-2; D remains ambiguous. Germline assignment: CDR1 SGHNT and CDR2 YYREEE (reference sequence). This CDR3 region has 15 residues. This CDR3 is CAISLLTGANYGYTF. CDR3 coding DNA: TGTGCCATCAGCTTGTTGACCGGCGCTAACTATGGCTACACCTTC.

There are many counts of this clone. This chain joins TRBV11-2 and TRBJ2-1, with D tentatively TRBD2 (5 bases). The CDR3 has 12 amino acids. The V gene's germline CDR1 is SGHAT and CDR2 FQNNGV. With 6 bases removed from V and 8 bases from J, the gap between germline ends came to 11 bases. The CDR3 coding sequence is TGTGCCAGCAGTACACAGAGGGATGAGCAGTTCTTC. Encoded protein: CASSTQRDEQFF.

This clone was recorded at least ten times. The chain carries TRBV7-9 and TRBJ2-7; a possible D gene is TRBD2 (7 bases). V was cut by 4 bases and J by 5 bases, with 15 bases left in between. In germline, CDR1 is SEHNR, CDR2 FQNEAQ (reference sequence). The length of the CDR3 is 14 residues. CDR3 DNA: TGTGCCAGCAGCTGGGAGGGGGGGCTTCACGAGCAGTACTTC. Amino acid sequence: CASSWEGGLHEQYF.

The sample holds many counts of this clone. The genes are TRBV7-9 and TRBJ2-5; TRBD1 agrees at 9 bases. CDR3 length: 15 amino acids. The trim removed 5 bases at V and 0 bases at J, leaving 4 bases unmatched. The V gene's germline CDR1 is SEHNR and CDR2 FQNEAQ (reference sequence). The CDR3 region has the DNA TGTGCCAGCAGCCCCGGGACAGGGAACCAAGAGACCCAGTACTTC. Translation gives CASSPGTGNQETQYF.

At least ten counts were recorded for this clone. The V call is TRBV18, the J call TRBJ1-2, with TRBD1 matching over 9 bases. Germline assignment: CDR1 KGHSH and CDR2 LQKENI. The CDR3 contains 13 residues. Trimming removed 2 bases from V and 6 bases from J; junction bases left unmatched: 1. CDR3 protein: CASSPTGGHGYTF. The CDR3 DNA follows: TGTGCCAGCTCACCAACAGGGGGCCATGGCTACACCTTC.

This clone was picked up many times. The V and J genes are TRBV3-1 and TRBJ2-2; D gene ambiguous. V lost 1 base, J lost 3 bases, and 6 bases lay in between. The CDR3 spans 14 residues. Germline V gene sequence: CDR1 LGHDT, CDR2 YNNKEL (reference sequence). The CDR3 coding sequence is TGTGCCAGCAGCCAAGTTCCGGACACCGGGGAGCTGTTTTTT. Translation gives CASSQVPDTGELFF.

This clone was found many times. V is TRBV4-2 and J is TRBJ1-1, with D perhaps TRBD1 (5 bases). The CDR3 is made up of 12 amino acids. The V gene lost 1 base and the J gene lost 10 bases, with 10 bases spanning the gap. Germline CDR1 reads LGHNA; CDR2 reads YNFKEQ. CDR3 sequence: CASSQVAGGAFF. The CDR3 DNA reads as TGTGCCAGCAGCCAAGTTGCCGGGGGAGCTTTCTTT.

There are many counts of this clone. This rearrangement joins TRBV7-2 to TRBJ2-3, with 8 bases that match TRBD2. J lost 10 bases, V lost 3 bases, and 3 bases had no gene match. Germline values: CDR1 SGHTA, CDR2 FQGNSA. This CDR3 is built from 12 residues. This CDR3 reads CASSFSGKAQYF. CDR3 DNA sequence: TGTGCCAGCAGCTTTAGCGGGAAGGCGCAGTATTTT.

Comment on this clone: A much larger clone lies one base from this, so it may be a read error. The chain is built from TRBV28 and TRBJ2-3; unclear D gene. Germline V lookup: CDR1 MDHEN, CDR2 SYDVKM. V was trimmed by 7 bases and J by 3 bases, leaving 11 bases between them. This CDR3 has 13 amino acids. CDR3 sequence: CASNLDPTDTQYF. For the CDR3, the DNA is TGTGCCAGCAACCTGGACCCAACAGATACGCAGTATTTT.